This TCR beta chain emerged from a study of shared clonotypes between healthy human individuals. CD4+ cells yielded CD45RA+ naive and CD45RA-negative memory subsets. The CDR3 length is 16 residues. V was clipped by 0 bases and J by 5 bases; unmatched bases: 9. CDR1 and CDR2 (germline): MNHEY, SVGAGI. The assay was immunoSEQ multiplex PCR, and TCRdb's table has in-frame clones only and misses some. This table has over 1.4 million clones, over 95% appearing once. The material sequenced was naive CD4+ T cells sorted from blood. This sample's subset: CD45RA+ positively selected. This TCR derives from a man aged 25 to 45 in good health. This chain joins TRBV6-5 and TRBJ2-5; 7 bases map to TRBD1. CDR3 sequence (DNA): TGTGCCAGCAGTTACTCCACCCGAGGGGGCTGGGAGACCCAGTACTTC. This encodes CASSYSTRGGWETQYF.